This T cell receptor beta chain was found in a study of T cells in Graves' hyperthyroidism and ophthalmopathy. Across the study: The authors collected peripheral blood at initial diagnosis, before any treatment.

Exclusion followed for patients with uncontrolled infection, other autoimmune disease, pregnancy or lactation. The PBMCs were taken from about 9.7 ml of fresh peripheral blood. As regards this clonotype: Its antigen is not identified. One junction end disagrees with the germline gene, perhaps due to a read error.

Researchers took RNA transcripts and amplified the TCR beta CDR3 regions from them. A first-round RT-PCR of the TCR CDR3 used the HTBI primer set. Each CDR3 protein gets one entry after TCRdb re-called the multiplex PCR reads with MiXCR. This table has about 640,000 distinct CDR3 sequences, 20% to 25% appearing once. The CDR3 consists of 15 residues. Germline lookup yields CDR1 PRHDT and CDR2 FYEKMQ (reference sequence). Study observations and caveats: The model foresaw ophthalmopathy a median roughly 6.6 months prior to onset.

The chain carries TRBV13 and TRBJ1-3; 7 bases align to TRBD1. Sequenced: blood. This clonotype originated in a man between 25 and 39 years old with Graves' ophthalmopathy. In DNA, the CDR3 is TGTGCCAGCAGCCTGGGGACAGTCTCTGGAGACACCATATATTTT. Translating it yields CASSLGTVSGDTIYF.